The T cell receptor beta chain under discussion was sequenced for a study of human T cells and chemical hapten exposure. The table lists this clonotype with a few counts. The time point here: patch test 1, 2 weeks after DPC sensitization. Treatment here: therapeutic diphenylcyclopropenone sensitization with weekly scalp DPC. Using its own MiXCR run on the RACE reads, TCRdb lists one record per CDR3 protein. The sample includes some 70,000 distinct CDR3 sequences, approximately 32% of them seen just once. J gave up 4 bases and V 6 bases, and 5 bases lay outside the gene matches. The germline CDR1 and CDR2 sequences are MGHDK and SYGVNS. CDR3 length: 13 residues.

Material: whole blood, obtained in connection with sensitization to the hapten diphenylcyclopropenone (DPC). The clonotype comes from a man aged 40-55 years with alopecia areata. Some clones in this sample may be carry-over from other donors' samples. The chain is built from TRBV25-1 and TRBJ2-7; TRBD2 aligns across 8 bases. The CDR3 DNA sequence: TGTGCCAGCAGCCAGACTAGCGATTACGAGCAGTACTTC. This sequence encodes CASSQTSDYEQYF.